This T cell receptor beta chain was sequenced during a study of CD8 T cells in Susac syndrome. Study results and limitations: The study admitted that it had a relatively small number of individuals in its TCR sequencing and HLA analysis.

Comment on this clonotype: The antigen is undetermined.

An input of roughly 0.5 to 1 ug of RNA was subjected to reverse transcription using random hexamers. Multiplex PCR with immunoSEQ amplified the TCR beta CDR3 across 54 Vbeta and 13 Jbeta. TCRdb independently ran MiXCR on the immunoSEQ multiplex PCR reads; one entry per CDR3 protein. The table records 200,000 or so distinct CDR3 sequences, more than 90% of them present only once. This CDR3 is 15 amino acids long. Germline lookup yields CDR1 SNHLY and CDR2 FYNNEI. The V and J ends lost 6 bases and 8 bases, in that order; junction bases with no gene match: 10. Sequencing of TCR beta was carried out in blood CD8+ and CD4+ T cells. TEMRA cells were FACS-enriched, and CD8+ and CD4+ T cells were isolated negatively.

The receptor was derived from a human donor with multiple sclerosis. This chain uses TRBV2 with TRBJ1-6, with TRBD1 matching over 7 bases. Sequencing input: CD4+ T cells from PBMCs. CDR3 in amino acids: CASSSTQGFDSPLHF. In nucleotides, the CDR3 is TGTGCCAGCAGCTCTACACAGGGGTTTGATTCACCCCTCCACTTT.